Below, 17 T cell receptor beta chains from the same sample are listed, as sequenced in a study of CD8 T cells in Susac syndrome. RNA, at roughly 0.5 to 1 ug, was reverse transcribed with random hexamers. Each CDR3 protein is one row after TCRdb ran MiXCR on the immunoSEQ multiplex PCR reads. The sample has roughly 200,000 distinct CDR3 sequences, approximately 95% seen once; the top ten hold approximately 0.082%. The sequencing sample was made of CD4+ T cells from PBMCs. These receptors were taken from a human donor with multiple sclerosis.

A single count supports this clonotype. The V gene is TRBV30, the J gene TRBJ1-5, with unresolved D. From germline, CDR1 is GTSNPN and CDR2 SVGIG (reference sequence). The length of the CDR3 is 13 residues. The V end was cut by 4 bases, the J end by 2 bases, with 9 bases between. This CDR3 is CAWTVAGNQPQHF. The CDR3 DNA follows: TGTGCCTGGACGGTTGCGGGCAATCAGCCCCAGCATTTT.

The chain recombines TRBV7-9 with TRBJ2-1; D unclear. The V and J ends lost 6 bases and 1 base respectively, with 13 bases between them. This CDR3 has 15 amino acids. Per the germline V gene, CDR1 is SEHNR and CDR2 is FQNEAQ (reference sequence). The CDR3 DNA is TGTGCCAGCAGTCCACGACGGGTTTCCTACAATGAGCAGTTCTTC. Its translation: CASSPRRVSYNEQFF.

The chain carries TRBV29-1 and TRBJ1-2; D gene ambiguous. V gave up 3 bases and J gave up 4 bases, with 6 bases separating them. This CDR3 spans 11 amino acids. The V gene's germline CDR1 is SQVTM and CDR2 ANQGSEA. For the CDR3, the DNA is TGCAGCGTTGAGGTTATCTATGGCTACACCTTC. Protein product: CSVEVIYGYTF.

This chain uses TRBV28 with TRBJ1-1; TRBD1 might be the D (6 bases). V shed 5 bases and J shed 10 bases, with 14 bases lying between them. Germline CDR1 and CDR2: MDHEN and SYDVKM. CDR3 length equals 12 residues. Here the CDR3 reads CASSVTGFGAFF. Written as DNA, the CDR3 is TGTGCCAGCAGTGTGACAGGATTTGGAGCTTTCTTT.

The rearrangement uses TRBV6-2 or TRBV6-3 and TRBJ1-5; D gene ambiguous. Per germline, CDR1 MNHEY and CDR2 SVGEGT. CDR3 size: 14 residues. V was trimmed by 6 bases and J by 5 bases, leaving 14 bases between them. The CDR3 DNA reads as TGTGCCAGCAGCAATGAGCGCTTTTATCAGCCCCAGCATTTT. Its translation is CASSNERFYQPQHF.

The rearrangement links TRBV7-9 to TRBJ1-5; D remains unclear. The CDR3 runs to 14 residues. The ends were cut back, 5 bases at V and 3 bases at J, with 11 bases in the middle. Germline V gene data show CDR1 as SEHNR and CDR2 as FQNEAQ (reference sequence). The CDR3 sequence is CASSRGRINQPQHF. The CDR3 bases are TGTGCCAGCAGCCGCGGACGAATCAATCAGCCCCAGCATTTT.

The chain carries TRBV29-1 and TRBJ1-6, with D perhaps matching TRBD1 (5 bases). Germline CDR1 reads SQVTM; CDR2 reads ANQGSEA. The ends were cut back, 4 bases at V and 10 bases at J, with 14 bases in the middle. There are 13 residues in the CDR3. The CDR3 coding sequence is TGCAGCGTTGGCGGCTCAAGGGACTCACCCCTCCACTTT. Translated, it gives CSVGGSRDSPLHF.

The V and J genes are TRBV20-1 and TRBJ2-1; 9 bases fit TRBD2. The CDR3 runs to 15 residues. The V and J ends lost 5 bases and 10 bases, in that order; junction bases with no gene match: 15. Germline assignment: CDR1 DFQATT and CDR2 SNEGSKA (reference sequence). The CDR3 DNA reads TGCAGTGCTCCCCCTAGGGCGGGGGGGATGGTCGAGCAGTTCTTC. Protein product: CSAPPRAGGMVEQFF.

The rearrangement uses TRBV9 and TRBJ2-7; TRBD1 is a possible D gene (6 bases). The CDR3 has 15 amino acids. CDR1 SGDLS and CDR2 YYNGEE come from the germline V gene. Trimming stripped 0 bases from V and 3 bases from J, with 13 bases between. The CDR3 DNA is TGTGCCAGCAGCGTAGCGGGTGGCAGGGGCTACGAGCAGTACTTC. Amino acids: CASSVAGGRGYEQYF.

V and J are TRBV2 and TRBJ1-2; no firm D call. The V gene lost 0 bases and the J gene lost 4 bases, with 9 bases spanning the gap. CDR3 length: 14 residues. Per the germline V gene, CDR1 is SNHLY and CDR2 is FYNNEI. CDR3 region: CASSEAQTIYGYTF. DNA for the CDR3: TGTGCCAGCAGTGAAGCACAGACGATCTATGGCTACACCTTC.

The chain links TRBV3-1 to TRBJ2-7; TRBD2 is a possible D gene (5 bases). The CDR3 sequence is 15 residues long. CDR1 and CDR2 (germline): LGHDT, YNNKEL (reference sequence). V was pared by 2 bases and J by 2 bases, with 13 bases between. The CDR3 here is CASSQPSGLTYEQYF. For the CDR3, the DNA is TGTGCCAGCAGCCAACCCTCCGGACTGACCTACGAGCAGTACTTC.

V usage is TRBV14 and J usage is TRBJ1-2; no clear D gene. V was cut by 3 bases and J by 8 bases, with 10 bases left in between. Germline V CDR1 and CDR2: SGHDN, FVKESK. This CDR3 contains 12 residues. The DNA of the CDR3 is TGTGCCAGCAGCCAGAGGACGTGGGGCTACACCTTC. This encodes CASSQRTWGYTF.

In DNA form, the CDR3 reads TGCAGCGTCCTGGGGCCGGGGAACACTGAAGCTTTCTTT. It codes for CSVLGPGNTEAFF. The chain has TRBV29-1 and TRBJ1-1, with D perhaps TRBD1 (5 bases). Germline V gene lookup returns CDR1 SQVTM and CDR2 ANQGSEA. The CDR3 spans 13 residues. V lost 6 bases and J lost 1, with 12 bases in between.

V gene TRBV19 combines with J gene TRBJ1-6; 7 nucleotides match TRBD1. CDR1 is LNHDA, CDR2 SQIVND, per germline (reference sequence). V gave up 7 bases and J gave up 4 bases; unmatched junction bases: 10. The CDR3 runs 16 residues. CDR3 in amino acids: CASMGFRDSYNSPLHF. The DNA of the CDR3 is TGTGCCAGTATGGGGTTCCGGGACAGTTATAATTCACCCCTCCACTTT.

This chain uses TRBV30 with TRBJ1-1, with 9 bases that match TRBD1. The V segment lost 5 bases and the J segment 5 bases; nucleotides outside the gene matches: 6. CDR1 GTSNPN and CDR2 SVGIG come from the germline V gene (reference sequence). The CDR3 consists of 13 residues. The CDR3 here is CAWAGQGWTEAFF. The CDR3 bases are TGTGCCTGGGCCGGACAGGGGTGGACTGAAGCTTTCTTT.

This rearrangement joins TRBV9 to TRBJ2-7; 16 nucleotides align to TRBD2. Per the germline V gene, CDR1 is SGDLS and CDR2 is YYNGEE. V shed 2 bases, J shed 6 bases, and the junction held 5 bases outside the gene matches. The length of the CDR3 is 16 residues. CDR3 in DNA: TGTGCCAGCAGCGTGGGACTAGCGGGGGGGCAAGTCGAGCAGTACTTC. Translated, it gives CASSVGLAGGQVEQYF.

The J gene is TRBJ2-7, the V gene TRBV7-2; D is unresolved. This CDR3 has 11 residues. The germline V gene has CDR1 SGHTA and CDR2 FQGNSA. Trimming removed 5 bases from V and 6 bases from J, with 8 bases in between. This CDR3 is CASSLYSEQYF. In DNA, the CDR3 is TGTGCCAGCAGCCTATACTCCGAGCAGTACTTC.